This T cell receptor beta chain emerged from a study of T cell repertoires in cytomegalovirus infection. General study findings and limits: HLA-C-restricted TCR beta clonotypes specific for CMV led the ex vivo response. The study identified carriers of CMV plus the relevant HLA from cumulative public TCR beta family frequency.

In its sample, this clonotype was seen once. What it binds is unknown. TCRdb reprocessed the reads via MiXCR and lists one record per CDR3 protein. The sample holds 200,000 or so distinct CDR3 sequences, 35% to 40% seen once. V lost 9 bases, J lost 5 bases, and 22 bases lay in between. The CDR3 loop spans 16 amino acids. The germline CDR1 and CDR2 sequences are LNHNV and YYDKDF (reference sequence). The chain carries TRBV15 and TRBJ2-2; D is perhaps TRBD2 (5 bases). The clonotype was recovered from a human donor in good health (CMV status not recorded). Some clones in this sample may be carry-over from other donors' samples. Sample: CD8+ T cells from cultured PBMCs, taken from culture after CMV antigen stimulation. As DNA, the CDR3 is TGTGCCACACGGCGGGCCCCTCTAAGAGGGACCGGGGAGCTGTTTTTT. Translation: CATRRAPLRGTGELFF.